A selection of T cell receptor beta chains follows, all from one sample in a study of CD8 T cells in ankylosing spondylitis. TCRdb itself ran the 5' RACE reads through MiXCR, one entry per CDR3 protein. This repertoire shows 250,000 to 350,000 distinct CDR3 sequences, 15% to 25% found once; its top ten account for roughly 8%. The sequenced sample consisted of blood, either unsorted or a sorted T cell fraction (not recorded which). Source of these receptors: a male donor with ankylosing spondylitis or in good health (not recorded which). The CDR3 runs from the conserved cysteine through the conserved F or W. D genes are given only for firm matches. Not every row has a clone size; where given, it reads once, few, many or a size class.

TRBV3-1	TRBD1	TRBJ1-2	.	TGTGCCAGCAGCCAAGAATACGGGACAGGGTTCAACTATGGCTACACCTTC	CASSQEYGTGFNYGYTF
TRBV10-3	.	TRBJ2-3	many	TGTGCCATCAGTCCCAACACAGATACGCAGTATTTT	CAISPNTDTQYF
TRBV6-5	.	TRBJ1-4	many	TGTGCCAGCAGTTACTCGCATAACGAAAAACTGTTTTTT	CASSYSHNEKLFF
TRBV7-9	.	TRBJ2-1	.	TGTGCCAGCAGCTTAGATCGTAATGAGCAGTTCTTC	CASSLDRNEQFF
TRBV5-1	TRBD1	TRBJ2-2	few	TGCGCCAGCTTATCCGGGACAGGCCAGAACACCGGGGAGCTGTTTTTT	CASLSGTGQNTGELFF
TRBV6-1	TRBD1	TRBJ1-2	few	TGTGCCAGCGCGGACAGGGCGGTCGGCTATGGCTACACCTTC	CASADRAVGYGYTF
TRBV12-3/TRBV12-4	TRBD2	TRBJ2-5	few	TGTGCCAGCAGTTTAGTGGGACTAGCGGGCCCAGGGACCCAAGAGACCCAGTACTTC	CASSLVGLAGPGTQETQYF
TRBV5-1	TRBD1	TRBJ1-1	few	TGCGCCAGCAGCTCCATATTACAGGGGCGCCCTGAAGCTTTCTTT	CASSSILQGRPEAFF
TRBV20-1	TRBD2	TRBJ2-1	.	TGCAGTGCAACTAGCGGGGGTATAAGCACTGAGCAGTTCTTC	CSATSGGISTEQFF
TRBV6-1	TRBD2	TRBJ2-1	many	TGTGCCAGCAGAGCAGCGGGAGACTTAGTGGGGAGTGAGCAGTTCTTC	CASRAAGDLVGSEQFF
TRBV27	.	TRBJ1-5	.	TGTGCCAGCAGTAAAACCCTCGGTGGAGGAAATCAGCCCCAGCATTTT	CASSKTLGGGNQPQHF
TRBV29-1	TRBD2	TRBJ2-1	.	TGCAGCGTCAGCCGGGGAAGCGGGGGCGAGCAGTTCTTC	CSVSRGSGGEQFF
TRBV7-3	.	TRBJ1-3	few	TGTGCCAGCAGCTGGTCTCTAGGGCCAGGGGTCGTCCGCCCTGGAAACACCATATATTTT	CASSWSLGPGVVRPGNTIYF
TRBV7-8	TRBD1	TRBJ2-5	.	TGTGCCAGCAGCTCGGCGACAGGGCCCCAAGAGACCCAGTACTTC	CASSSATGPQETQYF
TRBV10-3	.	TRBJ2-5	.	TGTGCCATCAGTGGCAGTGAGTACCAAGAGACCCAGTACTTC	CAISGSEYQETQYF
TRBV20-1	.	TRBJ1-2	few	TGCAGTGCTAGAGGACAGAATAACTATGGCTACACCTTC	CSARGQNNYGYTF
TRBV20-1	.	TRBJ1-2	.	TGCAGTGCTAGCTTTGGGGGGGCGAGGGGCTACACCTTC	CSASFGGARGYTF
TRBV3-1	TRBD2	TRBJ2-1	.	TGTGCCAGCAGCCTTACTATGGGGGAGGGTGATGAGCAGTTCTTC	CASSLTMGEGDEQFF
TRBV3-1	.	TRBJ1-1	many	TGTGCCAGCAGCCAAGGGACCAGGGGGAACACTGAAGCTTTCTTT	CASSQGTRGNTEAFF
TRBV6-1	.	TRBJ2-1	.	TGTGCCAGCAGTACGGGACTGGCCAGAGTCAATGAGCAGTTCTTC	CASSTGLARVNEQFF
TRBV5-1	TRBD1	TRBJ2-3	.	TGCGCCAGCAGCTGGACAGGGGGCAATACAGATACGCAGTATTTT	CASSWTGGNTDTQYF
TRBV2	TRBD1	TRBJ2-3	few	TGTGCCAGCGCGTCGGACAGGGGGTTCCCAGATACGCAGTATTTT	CASASDRGFPDTQYF
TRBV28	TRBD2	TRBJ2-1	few	TGTGCCAGCAGCCCGGGACTAGCGGATCGCTACTACAATGAGCAGTTCTTC	CASSPGLADRYYNEQFF
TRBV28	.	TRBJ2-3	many	TGTGCCAGCAGTTCCGGGGGGCTCACAGATACGCAGTATTTT	CASSSGGLTDTQYF
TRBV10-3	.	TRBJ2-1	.	TGTGCCATCAGTGAGCGGAGGACAGCTCACAATGAGCAGTTCTTC	CAISERRTAHNEQFF
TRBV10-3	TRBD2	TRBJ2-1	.	TGTGCCTCACAACCGGGCGGGGGATACAATGAGCAGTTCTTC	CASQPGGGYNEQFF
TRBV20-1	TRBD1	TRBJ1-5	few	TGCAGTGCGGGGCTAACAGGGGGCAGTCAGCCCCAGCATTTT	CSAGLTGGSQPQHF
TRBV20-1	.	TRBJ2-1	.	TGCAGTGCTAGTTTGTTCAGCAACAATGAGCAGTTCTTC	CSASLFSNNEQFF
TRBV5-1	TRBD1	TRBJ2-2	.	TGCGCCAGCAGCCCGGGACAGGTTTTGGGTAACACCGGGGAGCTGTTTTTT	CASSPGQVLGNTGELFF
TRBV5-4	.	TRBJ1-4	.	TGTGCCAGCAGCTTGGGAAACGGGGTTAATGAAAAACTGTTTTTT	CASSLGNGVNEKLFF
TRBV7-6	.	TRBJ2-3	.	TGTGCCAGCAGCCTACAGGGCGGGGGACGCACAGATACGCAGTATTTT	CASSLQGGGRTDTQYF
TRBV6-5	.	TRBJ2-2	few	TGTGCCAGCAGTTCCCTGGACGGGTCGACCAACACCGGGGAGCTGTTTTTT	CASSSLDGSTNTGELFF